One sample yielded the 24 T cell receptor beta chains listed below, sequenced in a study of spatial heterogeneity in lung cancer. Time point meaning: blood at routine non-recurrence follow-up after resection. TCRdb fed the 5' RACE reads into MiXCR, producing one record per CDR3 protein. The data show 23,000 or so distinct CDR3 sequences, roughly a tenth seen once. Specimen: PBMCs, collected at follow-up. These receptors came from a male donor with early-stage non-small cell lung cancer.

The J gene is TRBJ1-1, the V gene TRBV19; the match to TRBD1 covers 7 bases. The junction had 9 bases not matched to a gene; V was cut back by 3 bases and J by 11 bases. Looked up from germline, CDR1 is LNHDA and CDR2 is SQIVND (reference sequence). The CDR3 extends over 13 amino acids. The CDR3 sequence: CASSIGTVPNAFF. The CDR3 DNA reads TGTGCCAGTAGTATTGGGACAGTACCCAATGCTTTCTTT.

This clonotype occurred a few times. The V gene is TRBV6-2 or TRBV6-3, the J gene TRBJ2-5; 7 bases line up with TRBD1. Germline V CDR1 and CDR2: MNHEY, SVGEGT. The CDR3 totals 13 residues. The V segment lost 9 bases and the J segment 2 bases; nucleotides outside the gene matches: 6. The CDR3 reads CASGTAIQETQYF. CDR3 nucleotides: TGTGCCAGTGGGACAGCAATACAAGAGACCCAGTACTTC.

This clonotype showed up many times. The V gene is TRBV19, the J gene TRBJ1-4, with TRBD1 as a possible D gene (5 bases). CDR1 and CDR2 from the germline V gene are LNHDA and SQIVND (reference sequence). The CDR3 length is 14 residues. The V gene lost 7 bases and the J gene lost 8 bases, with 17 bases spanning the gap. For the CDR3, the DNA is TGTGCCAGTATGCCGGGACGATTTATGGAAAAACTGTTTTTT. It codes for CASMPGRFMEKLFF.

This clonotype was seen ten or more times. V gene TRBV12-2 combines with J gene TRBJ2-1; the table's D gene call, TRBD1, was not cross checked with the DNA. TRBV12-2 is a listed pseudogene. The CDR3 consists of 15 residues. The CDR3 DNA reads TGTGCAAGTCGCTTCAACAGGCACGGCTACAATGAGCAGTTCTTC. It is translated as CASRFNRHGYNEQFF.

A word on this clonotype: A much bigger clone sits one base away, suggesting this may be a read error. The chain employs TRBV20-1 and TRBJ2-3, with D tentatively TRBD1 (5 bases). The germline CDR1 and CDR2 sequences are DFQATT and SNEGSKA (reference sequence). The CDR3 is made up of 13 amino acids. The DNA of the CDR3 is TGCAGTGCCACCGGACAAGCCACAGATACGCAGAATTTT. Encoded protein: CSATGQATDTQNF.

This clonotype has a count of ten or more. V usage is TRBV14 and J usage is TRBJ1-6; D ambiguous. Germline CDR1 and CDR2: SGHDN and FVKESK. Trimming shortened V by 1 base and J by 9 bases, and 10 bases separated the two germline ends. This CDR3 contains 14 residues. The CDR3: CASSQGHGVSPLHF. Here the CDR3 DNA reads TGTGCCAGCAGCCAAGGGCATGGAGTTTCACCCCTCCACTTT.

This clonotype was seen many times. CDR3 sequence (DNA): TGTGCCTGGGAAGGGGGAATCGAGCAGTACTTC. Translated: CAWEGGIEQYF. J is TRBJ2-7 and V is TRBV30; possible D gene TRBD1, 6 bases. CDR3 length: 11 amino acids. CDR1 GTSNPN and CDR2 SVGIG come from the germline V gene (reference sequence). The ends were cut back, 5 bases at V and 6 bases at J, with 11 bases in the middle.

This clonotype has only a few counts. The rearrangement joins TRBV11-2 to TRBJ2-7; TRBD1 or TRBD2 may be the D gene (5 bases each). Germline CDR1 is SGHAT and CDR2 is FQNNGV. The length of the CDR3 is 15 residues. V lost 5 bases and J 1 base, leaving 15 bases between the germline ends. DNA of the CDR3: TGTGCCAGCAGCCTCAGTCCAGGGAGATCCTACGAGCAGTACTTC. The encoded protein is CASSLSPGRSYEQYF. Variable domain in full (rest from reference TRBV11-2 and TRBJ2-7): EAGVAQSPRYKIIEKRQSVAFWCNPISGHATLYWYQQILGQGPKLLIQFQNNGVVDDSQLPKDRFSAERLKGVDSTLKIQPAKLEDSAVYLCASSLSPGRSYEQYFGPGTRLTVT.

Of note for this clonotype: The junction departs from the called germline gene at one end, perhaps through a read error. CDR3 coding DNA: TGTGGCATCAGTGGACAGGGTACCGGGGAGCTGTTTTTT. Protein: CGISGQGTGELFF. The chain joins TRBV10-3 to TRBJ2-2, with 8 bases that match TRBD1. CDR3 size: 13 residues. Germline CDR1 is ENHRY and CDR2 is SYGVKD.

At least ten counts were recorded for this clonotype. CDR3 sequence: CASSYAGAYEQYF. DNA of the CDR3: TGTGCCAGCAGTTACGCAGGGGCCTACGAGCAGTACTTC. The chain employs TRBV6-5 and TRBJ2-7; TRBD1 is a possible D gene (6 bases). The CDR3 covers 13 residues. The germline V and J ends were trimmed by 2 bases and 2 bases, with 7 bases remaining between them. The V gene's germline CDR1 is MNHEY and CDR2 SVGAGI.

This clonotype was seen ten or more times. J is TRBJ1-2 and V is TRBV6-1; 7 bases are a match to TRBD1. Germline-derived CDR1 and CDR2 are MNHNS and SASEGT. The CDR3 is 15 amino acids. Germline trimming cut 1 base from V and 5 bases from J; bases unmatched to any gene: 7. The CDR3 here is CASSEGWGQQYGYTF. The CDR3 region has the DNA TGTGCCAGCAGTGAAGGTTGGGGACAGCAGTATGGCTACACCTTC.

This clonotype was found a few times. The chain links TRBV5-6 to TRBJ2-3; D remains ambiguous. CDR3 length: 14 residues. Germline-derived CDR1 and CDR2 are SGHDT and YYEEEE. Trimming removed 0 bases from V and 1 base from J, with 6 bases in between. In DNA, the CDR3 is TGTGCCAGCAGCTTGGGTTCAGGCACAGATACGCAGTATTTT. Translating gives CASSLGSGTDTQYF. Drawing the rest from reference TRBV5-6 and TRBJ2-3, the complete variable domain is DAGVTQSPTHLIKTRGQQVTLRCSPKSGHDTVSWYQQALGQGPQFIFQYYEEEERQRGNFPDRFSGHQFPNYSSELNVNALLLGDSALYLCASSLGSGTDTQYFGPGTRLTVL.

This clonotype was counted many times. V is TRBV21-1 and J is TRBJ2-5; the listed D gene, TRBD1, was not tested against the DNA. TRBV21-1 represents a pseudogene. The CDR3 sequence is 15 residues long. This CDR3 reads CARFPLGQNKETQYF. The CDR3 bases are TGTGCCAGATTCCCCCTGGGGCAAAATAAAGAGACCCAGTACTTC.

In its sample, this clonotype was seen many times. The V gene is TRBV12-3 or TRBV12-4, the J gene TRBJ1-2; tentatively, D is TRBD1 (6 bases). The CDR3 has 16 residues. Trimming took off 7 bases at V and 7 bases at J, with 25 bases between the two ends. The CDR3 sequence: CASTSQGLRRFGGYTF. CDR3 bases: TGTGCCAGCACCTCACAGGGTCTTCGCAGATTTGGTGGCTACACCTTC.

This clonotype was recorded at least ten times. The chain combines TRBV3-1 with TRBJ1-1; D not certain. This CDR3 has 13 residues. V lost 0 bases, J lost 4 bases, and 6 bases lay in between. Looked up from germline, CDR1 is LGHDT and CDR2 is YNNKEL (reference sequence). The CDR3 sequence: CASSQEAITEAFF. The DNA for the CDR3 is TGTGCCAGCAGCCAAGAAGCGATCACTGAAGCTTTCTTT.

The chain links TRBV3-1 to TRBJ2-5; D is unclear. Trimming removed 0 bases from V and 1 base from J, with 12 bases in between. CDR1 and CDR2 (germline): LGHDT, YNNKEL (reference sequence). The CDR3 runs to 16 residues. The CDR3 region has the DNA TGTGCCAGCAGCCAAGATTTGTCACGACGCCAAGAGACCCAGTACTTC. Protein: CASSQDLSRRQETQYF.

This chain joins TRBV28 and TRBJ1-2, with D uncertain. Trimming pared 6 bases from V and 5 bases from J, leaving 13 bases between. The CDR3 runs to 13 residues. Germline CDR1 reads MDHEN; CDR2 reads SYDVKM. The CDR3 sequence is CASSPGRAYGYTF. CDR3 sequence (DNA): TGTGCCAGCAGCCCGGGGAGGGCTTATGGCTACACCTTC.

With respect to this clonotype: A much larger clone sits a single nucleotide away, making a read error possible. The V gene is TRBV11-2, the J gene TRBJ2-1, with D maybe TRBD2 (5 bases). The CDR3 runs 13 residues. Germline CDR1 SGHAT, CDR2 FQNNGV. The chain's CDR3 is CASRTIAHNEQSF. The CDR3 nucleotides read TGTGCCAGCAGGACTATAGCGCACAATGAGCAGTCCTTC. Full variable domain (remainder filled in from reference TRBV11-2 and TRBJ2-1): EAGVAQSPRYKIIEKRQSVAFWCNPISGHATLYWYQQILGQGPKLLIQFQNNGVVDDSQLPKDRFSAERLKGVDSTLKIQPAKLEDSAVYLCASRTIAHNEQSFGPGTRLTVL.

This clonotype appeared many times. The rearrangement links TRBV10-2 to TRBJ2-5; no definite D call. CDR3 length equals 11 residues. Trimming left V 3 bases short and J 5 bases short, with 4 bases between. CDR1 and CDR2 from the germline V gene are WSHSY and SAAADI. CDR3 region: CASSEVETQYF. In DNA, the CDR3 is TGCGCCAGCAGTGAAGTTGAGACCCAGTACTTC.

J is TRBJ1-1 and V is TRBV3-1, with a tentative D call TRBD1 (5 bases). The CDR3 consists of 13 residues. Between the trimmed V and J ends, which lost 0 bases and 11 bases, there was a span of 13 bases. Germline V gene lookup returns CDR1 LGHDT and CDR2 YNNKEL (reference sequence). Here the CDR3 DNA reads TGTGCCAGCAGCCAAGATCGAGGCAGGGACGCTTTCTTT. Protein product: CASSQDRGRDAFF.

About this clonotype: A much larger clone is a single base away; this may be a read error. The chain combines TRBV7-2 with TRBJ2-2, with D perhaps matching TRBD1 (5 bases). The germline gives CDR1 SGHTA, CDR2 FQGNSA. The CDR3 is made up of 15 amino acids. Trimming removed 3 bases at V and 4 bases at J, with 12 bases between. The CDR3 DNA follows: TGTGCCAGCAGCTTCGCAGGGTGTAGCACCGGGGAGCTGTTTTTT. It yields the protein CASSFAGCSTGELFF.

The chain links TRBV7-2 to TRBJ2-7; D uncertain. The germline CDR1 and CDR2 sequences are SGHTA and FQGNSA. This CDR3 is 14 amino acids long. V was pared by 2 bases and J by 3 bases, with 11 bases between. CDR3 amino acids: CASSLPHSLYEQYF. CDR3 DNA: TGTGCCAGCAGCTTACCGCACAGCCTCTACGAGCAGTACTTC. Full variable domain (missing parts from reference TRBV7-2 and TRBJ2-7): GAGVSQSPSNKVTEKGKDVELRCDPISGHTALYWYRQSLGQGLEFLIYFQGNSAPDKSGLPSDRFSAERTGGSVSTLTIQRTQQEDSAVYLCASSLPHSLYEQYFGPGTRLTVT.

The chain has TRBV9 and TRBJ1-6; D remains unclear. There are 12 residues in the CDR3. V was trimmed by 4 bases and J by 9 bases, leaving 8 bases between them. The germline gives CDR1 SGDLS, CDR2 YYNGEE. Here the CDR3 reads CASSLPGSPLHF. CDR3 DNA sequence: TGTGCCAGCAGCCTTCCGGGTTCACCCCTCCACTTT.

The chain uses TRBV9 and TRBJ2-3; TRBD1 or TRBD2 may be the D gene (6 bases each). The CDR3 spans 16 residues. Germline V lookup: CDR1 SGDLS, CDR2 YYNGEE. V was pared by 4 bases and J by 3 bases, with 18 bases between. The CDR3 DNA reads as TGTGCCAGCAGCCAGACAGGAGGGACAAGTACAGATACGCAGTATTTT. Translating gives CASSQTGGTSTDTQYF.